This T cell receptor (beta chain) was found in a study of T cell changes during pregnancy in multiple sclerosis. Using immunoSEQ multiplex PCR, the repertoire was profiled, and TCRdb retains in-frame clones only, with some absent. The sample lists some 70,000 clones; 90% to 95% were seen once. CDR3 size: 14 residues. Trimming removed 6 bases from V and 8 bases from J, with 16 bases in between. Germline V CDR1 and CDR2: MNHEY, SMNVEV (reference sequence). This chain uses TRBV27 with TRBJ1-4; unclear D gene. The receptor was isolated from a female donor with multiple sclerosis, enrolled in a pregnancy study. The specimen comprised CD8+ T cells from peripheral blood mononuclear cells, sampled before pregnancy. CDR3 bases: TGTGCCAGCAGCTACAGCTCGAGTTTGGAAAAACTGTTTTTT. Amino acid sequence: CASSYSSSLEKLFF.